This TCR beta chain was sequenced during a study of blood T cell repertoires in COVID-19. Study information: Sources were T cells, B-cell-depleted T cells, or PBMCs; the material itself was cDNA or gDNA.

Germline V gives CDR1 SGHRS, CDR2 YFSETQ. This CDR3 is built from 17 residues. Trimming removed 0 bases from V and 4 bases from J, with 19 bases in between. The authors' processing: By means of reference gene primer amplification, nucleated cell counts were estimated. The assay was immunoSEQ multiplex PCR, and TCRdb's table has in-frame clones only and misses some. The V and J calls and clone size were taken over from that table, and D and trimming were inferred from the DNA. The sample has roughly 150,000 clones; 83% are singletons. This TCR derives from a woman older than 75 with acute or convalescent COVID-19. V usage is TRBV5-1 and J usage is TRBJ1-2; D ambiguous. The sample consisted of peripheral blood. CDR3 protein: CASSLVAVSGSGYGYTF. CDR3 bases: TGCGCCAGCAGCTTGGTTGCCGTCTCGGGGTCGGGCTATGGCTACACCTTC.